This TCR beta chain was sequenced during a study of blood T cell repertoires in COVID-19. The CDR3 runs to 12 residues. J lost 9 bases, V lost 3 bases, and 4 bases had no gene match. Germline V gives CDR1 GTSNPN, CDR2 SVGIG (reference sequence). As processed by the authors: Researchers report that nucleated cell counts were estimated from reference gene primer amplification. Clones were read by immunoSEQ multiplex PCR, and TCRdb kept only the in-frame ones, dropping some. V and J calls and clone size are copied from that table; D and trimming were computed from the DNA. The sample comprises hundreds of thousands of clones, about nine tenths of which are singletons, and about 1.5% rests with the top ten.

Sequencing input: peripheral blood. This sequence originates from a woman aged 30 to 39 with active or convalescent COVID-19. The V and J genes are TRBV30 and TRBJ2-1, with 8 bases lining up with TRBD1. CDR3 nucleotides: TGTGCCTGGAGAGGGGACAGGAGTGAGCAGTTCTTC. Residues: CAWRGDRSEQFF.